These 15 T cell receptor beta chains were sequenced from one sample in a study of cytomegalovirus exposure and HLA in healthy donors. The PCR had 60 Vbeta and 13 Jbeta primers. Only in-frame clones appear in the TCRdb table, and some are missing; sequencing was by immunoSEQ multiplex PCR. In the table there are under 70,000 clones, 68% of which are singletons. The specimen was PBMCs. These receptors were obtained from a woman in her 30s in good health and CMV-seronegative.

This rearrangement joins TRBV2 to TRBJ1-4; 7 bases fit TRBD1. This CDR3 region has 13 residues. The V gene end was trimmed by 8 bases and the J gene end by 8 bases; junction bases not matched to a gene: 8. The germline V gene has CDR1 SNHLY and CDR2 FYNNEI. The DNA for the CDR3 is TGTGCCAGCGTACAGGGGTCAGAGGAAAAACTGTTTTTT. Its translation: CASVQGSEEKLFF.

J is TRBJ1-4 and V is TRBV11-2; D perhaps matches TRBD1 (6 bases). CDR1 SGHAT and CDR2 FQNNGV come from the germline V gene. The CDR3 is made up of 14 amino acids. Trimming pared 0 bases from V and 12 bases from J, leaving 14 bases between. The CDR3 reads CASSLDSSHRELFF. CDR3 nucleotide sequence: TGTGCCAGCAGCTTAGATAGTTCCCACAGGGAACTGTTTTTT.

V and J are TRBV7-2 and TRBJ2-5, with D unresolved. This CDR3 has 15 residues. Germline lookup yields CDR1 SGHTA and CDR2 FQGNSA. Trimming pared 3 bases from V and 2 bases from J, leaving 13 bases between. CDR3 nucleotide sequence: TGTGCCAGCAGCTTTCTCGGCCGGCGGCAAGAGACCCAGTACTTC. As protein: CASSFLGRRQETQYF.

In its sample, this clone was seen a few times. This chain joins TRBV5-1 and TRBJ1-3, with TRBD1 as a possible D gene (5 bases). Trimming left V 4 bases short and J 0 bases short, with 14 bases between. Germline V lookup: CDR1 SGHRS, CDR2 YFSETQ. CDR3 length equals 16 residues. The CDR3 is CASSPGGVNSGNTIYF. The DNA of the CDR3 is TGCGCCAGCAGCCCGGGGGGGGTGAACTCTGGAAACACCATATATTTT.

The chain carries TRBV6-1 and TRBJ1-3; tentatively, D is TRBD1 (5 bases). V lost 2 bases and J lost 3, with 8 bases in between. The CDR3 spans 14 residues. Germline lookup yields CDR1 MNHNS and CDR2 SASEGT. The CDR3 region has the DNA TGTGCCAGCAGTGAACCGGGGGGTGGAAACACCATATATTTT. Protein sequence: CASSEPGGGNTIYF.

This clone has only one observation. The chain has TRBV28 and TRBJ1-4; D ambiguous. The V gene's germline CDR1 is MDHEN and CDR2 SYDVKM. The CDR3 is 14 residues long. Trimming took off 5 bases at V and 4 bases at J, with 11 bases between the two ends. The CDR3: CASSRGLFNEKLFF. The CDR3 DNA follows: TGTGCCAGCAGTCGCGGACTGTTTAATGAAAAACTGTTTTTT.

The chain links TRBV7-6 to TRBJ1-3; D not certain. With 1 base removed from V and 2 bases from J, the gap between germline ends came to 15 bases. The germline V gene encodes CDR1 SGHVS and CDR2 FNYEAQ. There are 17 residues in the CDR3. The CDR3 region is CASSLVGTSGTGNTIYF. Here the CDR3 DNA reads TGTGCCAGCAGCTTAGTGGGCACATCCGGAACTGGAAACACCATATATTTT.

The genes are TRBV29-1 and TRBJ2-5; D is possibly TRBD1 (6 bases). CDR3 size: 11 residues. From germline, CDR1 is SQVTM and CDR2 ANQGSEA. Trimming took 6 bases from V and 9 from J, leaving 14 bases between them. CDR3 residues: CSVDNRAAQYF. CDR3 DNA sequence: TGCAGCGTCGACAACAGGGCAGCCCAGTACTTC.

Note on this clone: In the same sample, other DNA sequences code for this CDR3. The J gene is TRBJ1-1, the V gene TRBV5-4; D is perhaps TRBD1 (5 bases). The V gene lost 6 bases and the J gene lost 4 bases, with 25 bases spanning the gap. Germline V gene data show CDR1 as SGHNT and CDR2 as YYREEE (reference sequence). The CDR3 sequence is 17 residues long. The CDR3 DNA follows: TGTGCCAGCACCTCCCGACAGTCATCGGGGGGAGTCACTGAAGCTTTCTTT. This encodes CASTSRQSSGGVTEAFF.

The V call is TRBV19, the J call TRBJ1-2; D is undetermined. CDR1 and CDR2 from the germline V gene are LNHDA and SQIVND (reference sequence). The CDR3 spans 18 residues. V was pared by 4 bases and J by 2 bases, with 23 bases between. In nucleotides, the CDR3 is TGTGCCAGTAGTACCCGCCAAACAGTAGTGTTGTTAAACTATGGCTACACCTTC. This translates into CASSTRQTVVLLNYGYTF.

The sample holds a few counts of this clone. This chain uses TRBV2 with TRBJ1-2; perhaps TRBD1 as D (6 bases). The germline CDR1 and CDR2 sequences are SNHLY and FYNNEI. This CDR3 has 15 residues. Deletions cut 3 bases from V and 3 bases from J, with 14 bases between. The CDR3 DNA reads TGTGCCAGCAGTGAGGCACAGGGTCTAGACTATGGCTACACCTTC. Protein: CASSEAQGLDYGYTF. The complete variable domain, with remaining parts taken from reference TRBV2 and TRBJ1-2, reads EPEVTQTPSHQVTQMGQEVILRCVPISNHLYFYWYRQILGQKVEFLVSFYNNEISEKSEIFDDQFSVERPDGSNFTLKIRSTKLEDSAMYFCASSEAQGLDYGYTFGSGTRLTVV.

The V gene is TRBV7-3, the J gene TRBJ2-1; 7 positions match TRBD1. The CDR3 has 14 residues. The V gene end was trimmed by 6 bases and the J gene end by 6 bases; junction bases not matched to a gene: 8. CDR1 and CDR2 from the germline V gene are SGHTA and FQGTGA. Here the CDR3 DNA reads TGTGCCAGCAGTTTCACAGGGGCAGGCAATGAGCAGTTCTTC. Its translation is CASSFTGAGNEQFF.

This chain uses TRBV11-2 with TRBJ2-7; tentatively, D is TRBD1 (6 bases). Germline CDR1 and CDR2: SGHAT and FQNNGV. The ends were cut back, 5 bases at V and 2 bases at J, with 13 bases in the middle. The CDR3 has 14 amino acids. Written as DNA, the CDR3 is TGTGCCAGCAGCATGGACAGCCGTCCCTACGAGCAGTACTTC. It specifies CASSMDSRPYEQYF.

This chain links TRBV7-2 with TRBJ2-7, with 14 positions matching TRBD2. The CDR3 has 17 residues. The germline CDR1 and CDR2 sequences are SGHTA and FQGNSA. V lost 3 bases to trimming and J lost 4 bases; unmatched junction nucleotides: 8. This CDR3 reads CASSFAQTSGGVYEQYF. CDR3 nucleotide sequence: TGTGCCAGCAGCTTCGCACAGACTAGCGGGGGGGTTTACGAGCAGTACTTC.

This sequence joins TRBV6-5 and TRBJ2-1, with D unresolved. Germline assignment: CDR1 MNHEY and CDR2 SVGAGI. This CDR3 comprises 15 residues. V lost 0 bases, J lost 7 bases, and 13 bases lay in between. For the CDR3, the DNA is TGTGCCAGCAGTTACTCGAGATTAGCCCAGAATGAGCAGTTCTTC. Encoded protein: CASSYSRLAQNEQFF.